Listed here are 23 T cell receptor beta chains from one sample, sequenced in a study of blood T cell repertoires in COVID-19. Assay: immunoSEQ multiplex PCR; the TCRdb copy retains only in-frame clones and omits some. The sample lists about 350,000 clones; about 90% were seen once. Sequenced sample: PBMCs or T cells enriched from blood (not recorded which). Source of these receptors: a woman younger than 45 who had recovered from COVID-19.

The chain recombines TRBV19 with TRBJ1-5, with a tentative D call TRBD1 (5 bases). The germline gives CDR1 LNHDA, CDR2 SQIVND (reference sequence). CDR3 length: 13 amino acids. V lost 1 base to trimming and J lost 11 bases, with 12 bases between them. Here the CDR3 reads CASSIAGVPTQHF. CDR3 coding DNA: TGTGCCAGTAGTATAGCGGGGGTGCCGACCCAGCATTTT.

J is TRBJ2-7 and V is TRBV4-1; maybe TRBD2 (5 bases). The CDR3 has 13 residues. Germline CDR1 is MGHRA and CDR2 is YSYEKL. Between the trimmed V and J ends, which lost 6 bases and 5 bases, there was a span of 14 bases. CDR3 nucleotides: TGCGCCAGCAGTCCCGGAGGTGCGAACGAGCAGTACTTC. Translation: CASSPGGANEQYF.

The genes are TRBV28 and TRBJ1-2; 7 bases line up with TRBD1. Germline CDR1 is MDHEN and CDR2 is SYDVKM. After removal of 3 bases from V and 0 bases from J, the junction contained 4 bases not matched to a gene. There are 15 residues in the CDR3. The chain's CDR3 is CASSLGGQTNYGYTF. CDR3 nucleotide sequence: TGTGCCAGCAGTTTGGGGGGACAGACTAACTATGGCTACACCTTC.

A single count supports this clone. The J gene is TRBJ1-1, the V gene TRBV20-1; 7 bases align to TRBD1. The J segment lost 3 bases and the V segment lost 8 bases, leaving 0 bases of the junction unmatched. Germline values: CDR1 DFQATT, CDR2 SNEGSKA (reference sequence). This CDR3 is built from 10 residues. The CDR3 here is CSTGDTEAFF. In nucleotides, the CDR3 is TGCAGTACAGGGGACACTGAAGCTTTCTTT.

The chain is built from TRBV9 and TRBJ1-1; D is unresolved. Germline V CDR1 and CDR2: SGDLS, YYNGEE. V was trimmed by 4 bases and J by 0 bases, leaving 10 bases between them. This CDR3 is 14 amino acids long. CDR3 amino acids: CASSTMIMNTEAFF. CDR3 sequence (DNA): TGTGCCAGCAGCACTATGATCATGAACACTGAAGCTTTCTTT. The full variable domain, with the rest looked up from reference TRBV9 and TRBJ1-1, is DSGVTQTPKHLITATGQRVTLRCSPRSGDLSVYWYQQSLDQGLQFLIQYYNGEERAKGNILERFSAQQFPDLHSELNLSSLELGDSALYFCASSTMIMNTEAFFGQGTRLTVV.

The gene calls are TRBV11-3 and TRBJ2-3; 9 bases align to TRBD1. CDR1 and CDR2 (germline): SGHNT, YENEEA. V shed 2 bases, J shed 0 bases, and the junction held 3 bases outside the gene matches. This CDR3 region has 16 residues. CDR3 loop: CASSLSGQGSTDTQYF. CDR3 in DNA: TGTGCCAGCAGCTTATCGGGACAGGGTAGCACAGATACGCAGTATTTT.

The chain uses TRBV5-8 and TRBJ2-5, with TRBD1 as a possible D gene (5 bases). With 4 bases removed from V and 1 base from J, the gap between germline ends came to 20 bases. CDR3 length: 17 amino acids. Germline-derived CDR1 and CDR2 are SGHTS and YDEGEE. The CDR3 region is CASSRTIRGFGQETQYF. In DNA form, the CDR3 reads TGTGCCAGCAGCCGGACAATTAGGGGATTCGGCCAAGAGACCCAGTACTTC.

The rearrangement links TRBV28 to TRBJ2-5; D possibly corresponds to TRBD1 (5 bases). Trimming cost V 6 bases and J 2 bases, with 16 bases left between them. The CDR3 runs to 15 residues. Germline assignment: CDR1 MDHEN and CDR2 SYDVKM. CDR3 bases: TGTGCCAGCAGACCTTCTGGGGCTTCGCAAGAGACCCAGTACTTC. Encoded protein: CASRPSGASQETQYF.

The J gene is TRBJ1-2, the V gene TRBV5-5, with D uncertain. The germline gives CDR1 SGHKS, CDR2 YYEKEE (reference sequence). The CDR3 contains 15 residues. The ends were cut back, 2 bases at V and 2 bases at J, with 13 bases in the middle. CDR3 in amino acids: CASSLIQEQNYGYTF. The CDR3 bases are TGTGCCAGCAGCTTAATTCAGGAACAGAACTATGGCTACACCTTC. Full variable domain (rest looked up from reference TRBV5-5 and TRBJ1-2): DAGVTQSPTHLIKTRGQQVTLRCSPISGHKSVSWYQQVLGQGPQFIFQYYEKEERGRGNFPDRFSARQFPNYSSELNVNALLLGDSALYLCASSLIQEQNYGYTFGSGTRLTVV.

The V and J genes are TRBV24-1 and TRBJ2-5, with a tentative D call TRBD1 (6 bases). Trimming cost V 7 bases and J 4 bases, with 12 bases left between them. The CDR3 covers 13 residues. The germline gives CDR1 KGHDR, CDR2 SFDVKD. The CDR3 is CATRSQGGETQYF. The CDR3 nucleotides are TGTGCCACCAGATCACAGGGTGGAGAGACCCAGTACTTC.

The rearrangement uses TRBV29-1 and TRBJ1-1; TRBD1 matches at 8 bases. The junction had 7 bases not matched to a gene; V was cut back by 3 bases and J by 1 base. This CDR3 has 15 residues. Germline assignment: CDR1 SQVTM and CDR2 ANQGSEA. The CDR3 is CSVDSRGQANTEAFF. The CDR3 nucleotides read TGCAGCGTTGATTCTCGGGGACAGGCGAACACTGAAGCTTTCTTT.

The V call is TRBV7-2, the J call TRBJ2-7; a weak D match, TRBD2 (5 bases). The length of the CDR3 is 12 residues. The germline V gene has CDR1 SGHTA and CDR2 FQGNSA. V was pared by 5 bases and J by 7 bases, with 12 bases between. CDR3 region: CASSRPGSEQYF. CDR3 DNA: TGTGCCAGCAGCCGTCCGGGAAGTGAGCAGTACTTC.

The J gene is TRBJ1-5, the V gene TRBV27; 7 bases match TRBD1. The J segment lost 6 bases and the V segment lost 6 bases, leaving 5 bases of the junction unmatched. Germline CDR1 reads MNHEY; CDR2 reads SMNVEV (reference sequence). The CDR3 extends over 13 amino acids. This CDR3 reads CASSYRGTQPQHF. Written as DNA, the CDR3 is TGTGCCAGCAGCTACAGGGGTACTCAGCCCCAGCATTTT.

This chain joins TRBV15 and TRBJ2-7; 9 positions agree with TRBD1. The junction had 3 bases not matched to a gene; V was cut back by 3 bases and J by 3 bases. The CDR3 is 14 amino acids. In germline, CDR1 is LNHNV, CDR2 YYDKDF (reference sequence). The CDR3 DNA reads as TGTGCCACCAGCAGGGGGACAGGGAGCTACGAGCAGTACTTC. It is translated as CATSRGTGSYEQYF.

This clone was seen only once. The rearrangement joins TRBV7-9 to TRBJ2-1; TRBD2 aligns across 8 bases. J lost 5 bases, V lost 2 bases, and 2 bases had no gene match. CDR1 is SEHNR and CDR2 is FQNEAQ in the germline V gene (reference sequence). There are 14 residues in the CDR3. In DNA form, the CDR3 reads TGTGCCAGCAGCTTAAACGGGGGGGACAATGAGCAGTTCTTC. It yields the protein CASSLNGGDNEQFF. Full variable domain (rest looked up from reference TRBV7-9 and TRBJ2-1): DTGVSQNPRHKITKRGQNVTFRCDPISEHNRLYWYRQTLGQGPEFLTYFQNEAQLEKSRLLSDRFSAERPKGSFSTLEIQRTEQGDSAMYLCASSLNGGDNEQFFGPGTRLTVL.

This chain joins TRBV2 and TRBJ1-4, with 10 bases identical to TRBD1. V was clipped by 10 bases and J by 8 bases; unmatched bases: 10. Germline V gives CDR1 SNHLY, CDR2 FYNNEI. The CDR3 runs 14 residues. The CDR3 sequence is CATLRDRGTEKLFF. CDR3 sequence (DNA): TGTGCCACGCTAAGGGACAGGGGAACCGAAAAACTGTTTTTT.

DNA for the CDR3: TGTGCCAGCAGTGAACTGGTGACAGGGAATCAGCCCCAGCATTTT. Translated, it gives CASSELVTGNQPQHF. V is TRBV2 and J is TRBJ1-5, with 7 bases fitting TRBD1. The CDR3 sequence is 15 residues long. V gave up 2 bases and J gave up 4 bases; unmatched junction bases: 5. Looked up from germline, CDR1 is SNHLY and CDR2 is FYNNEI. The full variable domain, in which reference TRBV2 and TRBJ1-5 provide the parts outside the CDR3, is EPEVTQTPSHQVTQMGQEVILRCVPISNHLYFYWYRQILGQKVEFLVSFYNNEISEKSEIFDDQFSVERPDGSNFTLKIRSTKLEDSAMYFCASSELVTGNQPQHFGDGTRLSIL.

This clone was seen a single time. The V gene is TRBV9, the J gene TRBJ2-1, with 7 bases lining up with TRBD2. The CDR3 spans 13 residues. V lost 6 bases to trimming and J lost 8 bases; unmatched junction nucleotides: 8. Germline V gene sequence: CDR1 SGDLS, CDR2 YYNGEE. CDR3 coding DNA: TGTGCCAGCACCCGACTAGCACGGGATGAGCAGTTCTTC. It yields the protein CASTRLARDEQFF.

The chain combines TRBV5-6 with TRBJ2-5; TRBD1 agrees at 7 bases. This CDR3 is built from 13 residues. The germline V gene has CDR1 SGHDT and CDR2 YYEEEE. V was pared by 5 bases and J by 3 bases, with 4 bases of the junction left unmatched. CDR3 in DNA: TGTGCCAGCAGTCCCGGGACAGAAGAGACCCAGTACTTC. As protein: CASSPGTEETQYF. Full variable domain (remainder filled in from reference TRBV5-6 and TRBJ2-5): DAGVTQSPTHLIKTRGQQVTLRCSPKSGHDTVSWYQQALGQGPQFIFQYYEEEERQRGNFPDRFSGHQFPNYSSELNVNALLLGDSALYLCASSPGTEETQYFGPGTRLLVL.

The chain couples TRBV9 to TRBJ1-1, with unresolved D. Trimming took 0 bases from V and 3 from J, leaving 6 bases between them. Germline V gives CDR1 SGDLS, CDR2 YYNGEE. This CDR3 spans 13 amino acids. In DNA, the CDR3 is TGTGCCAGCAGCGTAGGCCAGGACACTGAAGCTTTCTTT. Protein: CASSVGQDTEAFF.

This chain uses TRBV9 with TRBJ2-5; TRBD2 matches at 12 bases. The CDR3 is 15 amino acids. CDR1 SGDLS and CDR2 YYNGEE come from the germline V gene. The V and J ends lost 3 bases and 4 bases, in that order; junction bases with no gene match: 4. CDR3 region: CASSASGGAGETQYF. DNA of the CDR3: TGTGCCAGCAGCGCTAGCGGGGGGGCTGGAGAGACCCAGTACTTC.

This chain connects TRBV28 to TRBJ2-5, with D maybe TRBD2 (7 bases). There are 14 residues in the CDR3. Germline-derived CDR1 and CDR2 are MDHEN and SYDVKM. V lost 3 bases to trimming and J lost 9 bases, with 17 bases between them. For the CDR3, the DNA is TGTGCCAGCAGTTTGGGGGGGGCTCGAGGGGCCCAGTACTTC. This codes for CASSLGGARGAQYF.

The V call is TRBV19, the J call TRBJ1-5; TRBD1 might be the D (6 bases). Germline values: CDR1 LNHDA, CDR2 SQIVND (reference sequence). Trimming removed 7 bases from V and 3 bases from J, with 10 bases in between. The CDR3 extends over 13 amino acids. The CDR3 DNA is TGTGCCAGTACCGCAGGGGCCAATCAGCCCCAGCATTTT. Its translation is CASTAGANQPQHF.